These 6 T cell receptor beta chains share one sample of origin, sequenced in a study of T cells in localized non-small cell lung cancer. Clones were read by immunoSEQ multiplex PCR, and TCRdb kept only the in-frame ones, dropping some. The repertoire holds 40,000 or so clones, with 81% as singletons. The sample consisted of peripheral blood mononuclear cells, taken before any cancer treatment. These receptors were obtained from a male donor at least 60 years old with stage II lung adenocarcinoma.

V gene TRBV25-1 combines with J gene TRBJ2-7; possible D gene TRBD2, 6 bases. The V and J ends lost 7 bases and 3 bases respectively, with 19 bases between them. CDR1 MGHDK and CDR2 SYGVNS come from the germline V gene. The CDR3 has 15 amino acids. CDR3 residues: CASISGGEGNYEQYF. The CDR3 nucleotides are TGTGCCAGCATCTCCGGAGGGGAAGGGAACTACGAGCAGTACTTC.

The rearrangement links TRBV28 to TRBJ2-7; 8 bases are a match to TRBD1. V was clipped by 6 bases and J by 0 bases; unmatched bases: 22. This CDR3 is 20 amino acids long. The germline V gene encodes CDR1 MDHEN and CDR2 SYDVKM. The CDR3 loop is CASSTNRDRSFTASSYEQYF. CDR3 nucleotides: TGTGCCAGCAGCACTAACCGGGACAGGTCGTTTACCGCTAGCTCCTACGAGCAGTACTTC.

V and J are TRBV7-6 and TRBJ2-7, with 13 nucleotides matching TRBD2. The V and J ends lost 3 bases and 7 bases, in that order; junction bases with no gene match: 12. The CDR3 is 17 residues long. CDR1 SGHVS and CDR2 FNYEAQ come from the germline V gene. CDR3 coding DNA: TGTGCCAGCAGCTTCGGACTAGCGGGAGCTGGCCCGGGTGAGCAGTACTTC. Its translation: CASSFGLAGAGPGEQYF.

The CDR3: CASSETSGPPYEQYF. The CDR3 DNA follows: TGTGCCAGCAGCGAAACTAGCGGACCCCCCTACGAGCAGTACTTC. This chain connects TRBV6-6 to TRBJ2-7; 8 positions match TRBD2. Germline-derived CDR1 and CDR2 are MNHNY and SVGAGI (reference sequence). The CDR3 is 15 residues long. Trimming cost V 6 bases and J 2 bases; bases outside gene matches: 9.

This chain links TRBV7-2 with TRBJ1-2, with D possibly matching TRBD1 (5 bases). Germline V lookup: CDR1 SGHTA, CDR2 FQGNSA. The CDR3 covers 13 residues. Between the trimmed V and J ends, which lost 3 bases and 5 bases, there was a span of 10 bases. The CDR3 loop is CASSLVGAYGYTF. In DNA, the CDR3 is TGTGCCAGCAGCTTGGTAGGGGCATATGGCTACACCTTC.

V is TRBV5-8 and J is TRBJ1-5; the D gene is possibly TRBD1 (6 bases). V was cut by 4 bases and J by 1 base, with 15 bases left in between. The CDR3 covers 16 residues. Germline assignment: CDR1 SGHTS and CDR2 YDEGEE. The CDR3 sequence is CASSPAGGPSNQPQHF. As DNA, the CDR3 is TGTGCCAGCAGCCCGGCCGGGGGGCCAAGCAATCAGCCCCAGCATTTT.